These 31 T cell receptor beta chains were all obtained from the same sample, sequenced in a study of blood T cell repertoires in COVID-19 (dated by TCRdb to 2020 to 2021). Libraries were made using the immunoSEQ multiplex PCR assay. The clones in this table, taken by TCRdb from immuneACCESS, are in-frame only. Not every clone is retained; where verified, under half of the shortfall comes from an unresolved V gene, and the cause of the rest is unknown. The sample table shows roughly 34,000 clones, and roughly nine tenths are seen once. The ten largest clones capture about 26% of the sample. Sequenced: peripheral blood. These receptors all stem from a woman aged 80 or older with active or convalescent COVID-19.

This rearrangement joins TRBV7-8 to TRBJ2-1; D is unresolved. Germline V gives CDR1 SGHVS, CDR2 FQNEAQ. V lost 4 bases and J lost 4, with 8 bases in between. This CDR3 region has 13 residues. CDR3 sequence: CASSSLYYNEQFF. The CDR3 DNA is TGTGCCAGCAGCTCCTTGTATTACAATGAGCAGTTCTTC.

The chain links TRBV12-2 to TRBJ1-1. TRBV12-2 is classified as a pseudogene. CDR3 length equals 16 residues. CDR3 nucleotide sequence: TGTGCAAGTCGCTTAGCGCAAGTGGGAGGGGACACTGAAGCTTTCTTT. As protein: CASRLAQVGGDTEAFF.

This chain uses TRBV5-4 with TRBJ2-7; maybe TRBD1 (6 bases). CDR3 length: 14 amino acids. V was clipped by 5 bases and J by 3 bases, with 15 bases between them. Germline V gives CDR1 SGHNT, CDR2 YYREEE (reference sequence). The CDR3 loop is CASSYETGNYEQYF. In DNA form, the CDR3 reads TGTGCCAGCAGTTATGAGACAGGTAACTACGAGCAGTACTTC.

This chain joins TRBV7-8 and TRBJ1-1; TRBD1 matches at 9 bases. The germline gives CDR1 SGHVS, CDR2 FQNEAQ. Losses at the gene ends were 5 bases for V and 4 bases for J; bases not matched to a gene: 5. The CDR3 consists of 14 residues. The CDR3 is CASSIDRGGTEAFF. CDR3 coding DNA: TGTGCCAGCAGCATCGACAGGGGGGGCACTGAAGCTTTCTTT.

The rearrangement joins TRBV15 to TRBJ1-1, with D hard to call. Germline lookup yields CDR1 LNHNV and CDR2 YYDKDF (reference sequence). V lost 0 bases to trimming and J lost 6 bases, with 8 bases between them. This CDR3 spans 13 amino acids. CDR3 loop: CATSRDWSAEAFF. DNA of the CDR3: TGTGCCACCAGCAGAGATTGGAGCGCTGAAGCTTTCTTT.

The chain couples TRBV7-6 to TRBJ2-7; 11 positions match TRBD1. CDR3 length: 15 residues. Per the germline V gene, CDR1 is SGHVS and CDR2 is FNYEAQ. The V gene end was trimmed by 1 base and the J gene end by 7 bases; junction bases not matched to a gene: 6. The CDR3 protein is CASSLVGTGGGEQYF. CDR3 DNA: TGTGCCAGCAGCTTAGTTGGGACAGGGGGTGGGGAGCAGTACTTC.

This clone was seen a handful of times. This sequence joins TRBV18 and TRBJ1-5; D gene unclear. CDR1 is KGHSH and CDR2 is LQKENI in the germline V gene. The CDR3 covers 12 residues. Trimming shortened V by 6 bases and J by 7 bases, and 10 bases separated the two germline ends. CDR3 loop: CASSPTGQPQHF. CDR3 coding DNA: TGTGCCAGCTCCCCGACCGGGCAGCCCCAGCATTTT.

This clone was observed a single time. The chain employs TRBV29-1 and TRBJ1-2, with D possibly matching TRBD1 (5 bases). CDR3 length equals 13 residues. V lost 4 bases, J lost 4 bases, and 13 bases lay in between. CDR1 is SQVTM, CDR2 ANQGSEA, per germline. This CDR3 is CSVGGDLLYGYTF. The CDR3 DNA follows: TGCAGCGTTGGGGGGGACCTCCTCTATGGCTACACCTTC. Combining the CDR3 with reference TRBV29-1 and TRBJ1-2 gives the whole variable domain SAVISQKPSRDICQRGTSLTIQCQVDSQVTMMFWYRQQPGQSLTLIATANQGSEATYESGFVIDKFPISRPNLTFSTLTVSNMSPEDSSIYLCSVGGDLLYGYTFGSGTRLTVV.

The chain joins TRBV5-4 to TRBJ2-5, with 15 bases lining up with TRBD2. Germline-derived CDR1 and CDR2 are SGHNT and YYREEE (reference sequence). The ends lost 4 bases at V and 5 bases at J; junction bases unmatched: 6. The CDR3 consists of 16 residues. The CDR3 sequence: CASSPRTSGGVETQYF. DNA of the CDR3: TGTGCCAGCAGCCCCAGGACTAGCGGGGGGGTTGAGACCCAGTACTTC. The complete variable domain, with remaining parts taken from reference TRBV5-4 and TRBJ2-5, reads ETGVTQSPTHLIKTRGQQVTLRCSSQSGHNTVSWYQQALGQGPQFIFQYYREEENGRGNFPPRFSGLQFPNYSSELNVNALELDDSALYLCASSPRTSGGVETQYFGPGTRLLVL.

The gene calls are TRBV28 and TRBJ2-7, with 9 positions matching TRBD1. With 3 bases clipped from V and 4 bases from J, the junction kept 4 bases outside the gene matches. The CDR3 has 14 residues. Germline assignment: CDR1 MDHEN and CDR2 SYDVKM. The CDR3 sequence: CASSFTGGSYEQYF. The CDR3 DNA reads TGTGCCAGCAGTTTCACAGGGGGCTCTTACGAGCAGTACTTC.

V gene TRBV6-6 combines with J gene TRBJ1-1; TRBD1 might be the D (5 bases). The germline V gene has CDR1 MNHNY and CDR2 SVGAGI (reference sequence). Trimming shortened V by 0 bases and J by 0 bases, and 11 bases separated the two germline ends. The CDR3 sequence is 16 residues long. The CDR3 region is CASSYSTGGLNTEAFF. The DNA of the CDR3 is TGTGCCAGCAGTTACTCGACCGGGGGTTTGAACACTGAAGCTTTCTTT.

The J gene is TRBJ2-7, the V gene TRBV27; 9 bases line up with TRBD1. Trimming took 5 bases from V and 4 from J; bases not matched to a gene: 6. The CDR3 consists of 14 residues. The germline CDR1 and CDR2 sequences are MNHEY and SMNVEV (reference sequence). In DNA form, the CDR3 reads TGTGCCAGCAGTCTCAGACAGGGGGGATACGAGCAGTACTTC. Translation: CASSLRQGGYEQYF.

The chain joins TRBV11-3 to TRBJ2-2, with 8 bases lining up with TRBD2. CDR1 is SGHNT and CDR2 is YENEEA in the germline V gene. CDR3 length: 14 amino acids. V was clipped by 6 bases and J by 1 base; unmatched bases: 1. In nucleotides, the CDR3 is TGTGCCAGCAGTAGCGGGGAGAACACCGGGGAGCTGTTTTTT. This sequence encodes CASSSGENTGELFF.

The chain employs TRBV10-2 and TRBJ1-4; maybe TRBD1 (5 bases). Germline lookup yields CDR1 WSHSY and CDR2 SAAADI. The length of the CDR3 is 15 residues. V lost 8 bases, J lost 7 bases, and 20 bases lay in between. The CDR3 loop is CASALPGGGGEKLFF. For the CDR3, the DNA is TGCGCCAGCGCCCTACCGGGGGGGGGTGGTGAAAAACTGTTTTTT.

The chain combines TRBV30 with TRBJ2-7, with 9 nucleotides matching TRBD1. CDR3 length equals 14 residues. Germline V CDR1 and CDR2: GTSNPN, SVGIG (reference sequence). J lost 2 bases, V lost 3 bases, and 5 bases had no gene match. CDR3 region: CAWRRGQGTYEQYF. DNA of the CDR3: TGTGCCTGGAGGAGAGGACAGGGGACCTACGAGCAGTACTTC.

The CDR3 sequence: CASSLAFEVGTFYQYEQYF. The CDR3 DNA follows: TGTGCCAGCAGCTTGGCCTTCGAGGTAGGCACTTTTTACCAGTACGAGCAGTACTTC. The chain links TRBV5-6 to TRBJ2-7, with D unclear. The CDR3 loop spans 19 amino acids. Germline V gene data show CDR1 as SGHDT and CDR2 as YYEEEE. V was trimmed by 0 bases and J by 4 bases, leaving 26 bases between them.

The chain is built from TRBV2 and TRBJ1-2; D perhaps matches TRBD1 (5 bases). This CDR3 has 14 amino acids. V was pared by 0 bases and J by 2 bases, with 7 bases between. Per the germline V gene, CDR1 is SNHLY and CDR2 is FYNNEI. The CDR3 loop is CASSEAGQNYGYTF. The CDR3 DNA sequence: TGTGCCAGCAGTGAAGCGGGGCAAAACTATGGCTACACCTTC.

The chain links TRBV19 to TRBJ1-5; D gene uncertain. V lost 6 bases, J lost 4 bases, and 4 bases lay in between. Germline V lookup: CDR1 LNHDA, CDR2 SQIVND (reference sequence). The CDR3 totals 11 residues. DNA for the CDR3: TGTGCCAGTAGCGGGAATCAGCCCCAGCATTTT. Protein product: CASSGNQPQHF.

The rearrangement uses TRBV2 and TRBJ1-5, with 7 bases that match TRBD1. Germline values: CDR1 SNHLY, CDR2 FYNNEI. This CDR3 region has 17 residues. V dropped 7 bases and J dropped 0; count of bases not matched to a gene: 12. CDR3 DNA sequence: TGTGCCAGCACCGGTGGGGACAGAACCTATAGCAATCAGCCCCAGCATTTT. It yields the protein CASTGGDRTYSNQPQHF.

DNA of the CDR3: TGCGCCAGCAGCTTGACGGGGGTGGGTATGAACACTGAAGCTTTCTTT. It encodes CASSLTGVGMNTEAFF. This chain uses TRBV5-1 with TRBJ1-1; D is possibly TRBD1 (5 bases). Trimming stripped 1 base from V and 0 bases from J, with 13 bases between. The CDR3 runs 16 residues. Looked up from germline, CDR1 is SGHRS and CDR2 is YFSETQ. The variable domain in full, completed from reference TRBV5-1 and TRBJ1-1, reads KAGVTQTPRYLIKTRGQQVTLSCSPISGHRSVSWYQQTPGQGLQFLFEYFSETQRNKGNFPGRFSGRQFSNSRSEMNVSTLELGDSALYLCASSLTGVGMNTEAFFGQGTRLTVV.

The chain is built from TRBV29-1 and TRBJ1-2; possible D gene TRBD1, 6 bases. This CDR3 has 13 residues. V was pared by 4 bases and J by 4 bases, with 13 bases between. The germline V gene has CDR1 SQVTM and CDR2 ANQGSEA. The CDR3 loop reads CSVAAGDFYGYTF. The CDR3 DNA sequence: TGCAGCGTTGCGGCAGGGGATTTCTATGGCTACACCTTC.

DNA for the CDR3: TGTGCCAGCAGCCCGGGACAAATGAACACTGAAGCTTTCTTT. It specifies CASSPGQMNTEAFF. The V call is TRBV5-4, the J call TRBJ1-1; weak D call: TRBD1 (6 bases). V dropped 4 bases and J dropped 0 bases, with 10 bases sitting between them. This CDR3 region has 14 residues. Germline V gene sequence: CDR1 SGHNT, CDR2 YYREEE (reference sequence).

This clone is a singleton in its sample. CDR3 amino acids: CASSPLAGETTDTQYF. The CDR3, as DNA: TGCGCCAGCAGCCCATTAGCGGGAGAAACCACAGATACGCAGTATTTT. V usage is TRBV5-1 and J usage is TRBJ2-3; TRBD2 matches at 9 bases. This CDR3 has 16 residues. In germline, CDR1 is SGHRS, CDR2 YFSETQ. After removal of 4 bases from V and 2 bases from J, the junction contained 8 bases not matched to a gene.

This sequence joins TRBV7-8 and TRBJ1-6; tentative D call: TRBD1 (5 bases). Trimming shortened V by 5 bases and J by 7 bases, and 15 bases separated the two germline ends. Germline V gives CDR1 SGHVS, CDR2 FQNEAQ. This CDR3 region has 15 residues. The CDR3 DNA follows: TGTGCCAGCAGCCGAAGCGTGCAGGGAAATTCACCCCTCCACTTT. It codes for CASSRSVQGNSPLHF.

This clone is a singleton in its sample. The chain recombines TRBV27 with TRBJ1-2, with 9 bases lining up with TRBD1. CDR3 length equals 14 residues. CDR1 is MNHEY, CDR2 SMNVEV, per germline (reference sequence). The V segment lost 3 bases and the J segment 6 bases; nucleotides outside the gene matches: 5. CDR3 protein: CASSFGQGQNGYTF. Here the CDR3 DNA reads TGTGCCAGCAGTTTCGGACAGGGGCAGAATGGCTACACCTTC.

The rearrangement uses TRBV11-3 and TRBJ2-3; TRBD1 aligns across 9 bases. This CDR3 has 16 residues. Germline V gene lookup returns CDR1 SGHNT and CDR2 YENEEA. The V gene end was trimmed by 5 bases and the J gene end by 3 bases; junction bases not matched to a gene: 9. CDR3 loop: CASSRGTGQLTDTQYF. DNA for the CDR3: TGTGCCAGCAGCCGCGGGACAGGGCAATTAACAGATACGCAGTATTTT.

The chain uses TRBV7-2 and TRBJ1-2; no definite D call. Germline values: CDR1 SGHTA, CDR2 FQGNSA. V dropped 0 bases and J dropped 1 base, with 12 bases sitting between them. The CDR3 is 16 amino acids. The CDR3 bases are TGTGCCAGCAGCTTAGCCAAAACAGTGATTAACTATGGCTACACCTTC. Its translation is CASSLAKTVINYGYTF.

The genes are TRBV5-1 and TRBJ2-1; 7 bases are shared with TRBD1. Germline V gene sequence: CDR1 SGHRS, CDR2 YFSETQ. This CDR3 comprises 15 residues. V shed 4 bases and J 5 bases; nucleotides not matched to a gene: 9. The CDR3 nucleotides read TGCGCCAGCAGCCCGTCTGGGACAGACAACAATGAGCAGTTCTTC. Protein: CASSPSGTDNNEQFF.

The CDR3 is CASSDLAGEETQYF. In DNA, the CDR3 is TGCGCCAGCAGCGATTTAGCGGGGGAAGAGACCCAGTACTTC. V is TRBV5-1 and J is TRBJ2-5; 9 bases are shared with TRBD2. The CDR3 runs 14 residues. Trimming cost V 4 bases and J 3 bases; bases outside gene matches: 4. Germline V gene data show CDR1 as SGHRS and CDR2 as YFSETQ.

The rearrangement uses TRBV2 and TRBJ1-1, with 8 bases fitting TRBD1. The CDR3 consists of 14 residues. CDR1 and CDR2 from the germline V gene are SNHLY and FYNNEI. Trimming at V came to 6 bases and at J to 4 bases, leaving 7 bases not matched to a gene. DNA for the CDR3: TGTGCCAGCAGGGGTAGACAGGGGACCACTGAAGCTTTCTTT. Protein sequence: CASRGRQGTTEAFF.

This sequence joins TRBV10-2 and TRBJ2-3, with D tentatively TRBD1 (5 bases). CDR1 is WSHSY and CDR2 is SAAADI in the germline V gene. Trimming took 7 bases from V and 0 from J, leaving 14 bases between them. The CDR3 is 15 amino acids. In nucleotides, the CDR3 is TGCGCCAGCAAGGCAGGGCCTCATAGCACAGATACGCAGTATTTT. It specifies CASKAGPHSTDTQYF.